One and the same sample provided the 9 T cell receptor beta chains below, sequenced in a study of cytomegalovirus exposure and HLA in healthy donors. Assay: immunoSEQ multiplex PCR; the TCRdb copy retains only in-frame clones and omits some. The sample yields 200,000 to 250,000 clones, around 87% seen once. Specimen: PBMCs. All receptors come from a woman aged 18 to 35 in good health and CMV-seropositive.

CDR3 amino acids: CASSGGVGELFF. CDR3 DNA: TGTGCCAGCAGCGGAGGGGTAGGGGAGCTGTTTTTT. This chain joins TRBV6-6 and TRBJ2-2; D perhaps matches TRBD2 (6 bases). The CDR3 extends over 12 amino acids. V dropped 6 bases and J dropped 8 bases, with 10 bases sitting between them. CDR1 is MNHNY and CDR2 is SVGAGI in the germline V gene (reference sequence).

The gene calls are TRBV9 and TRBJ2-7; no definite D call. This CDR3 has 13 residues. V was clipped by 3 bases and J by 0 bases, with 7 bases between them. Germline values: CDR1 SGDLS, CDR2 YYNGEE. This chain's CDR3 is CASSGGSSYEQYF. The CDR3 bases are TGTGCCAGCAGCGGCGGAAGCTCCTACGAGCAGTACTTC.

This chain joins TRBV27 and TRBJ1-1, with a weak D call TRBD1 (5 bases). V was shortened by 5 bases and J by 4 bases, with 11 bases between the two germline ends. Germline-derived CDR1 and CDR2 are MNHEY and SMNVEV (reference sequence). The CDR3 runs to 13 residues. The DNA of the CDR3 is TGTGCCAGCAGTCCTAGACAGCCCACTGAAGCTTTCTTT. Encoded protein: CASSPRQPTEAFF.

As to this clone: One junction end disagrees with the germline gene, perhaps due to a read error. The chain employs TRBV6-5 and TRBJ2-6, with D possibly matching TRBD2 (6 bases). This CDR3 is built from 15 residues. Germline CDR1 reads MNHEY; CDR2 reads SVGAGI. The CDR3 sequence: CASTFTGTGANVLTF. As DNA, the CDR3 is TGTGCCAGCACCTTCACGGGGACTGGAGCCAACGTCCTGACTTTC.

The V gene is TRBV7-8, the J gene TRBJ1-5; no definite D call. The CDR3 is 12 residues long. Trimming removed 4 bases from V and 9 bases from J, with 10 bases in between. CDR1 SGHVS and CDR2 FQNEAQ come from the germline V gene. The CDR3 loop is CASSYPAGPQHF. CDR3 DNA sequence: TGTGCCAGCAGCTACCCGGCAGGGCCCCAGCATTTT.

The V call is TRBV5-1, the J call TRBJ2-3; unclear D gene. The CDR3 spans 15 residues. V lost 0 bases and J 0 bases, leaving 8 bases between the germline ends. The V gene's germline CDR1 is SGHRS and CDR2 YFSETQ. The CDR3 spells CASSLGQISTDTQYF. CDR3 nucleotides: TGCGCCAGCAGCTTGGGACAAATTAGCACAGATACGCAGTATTTT.

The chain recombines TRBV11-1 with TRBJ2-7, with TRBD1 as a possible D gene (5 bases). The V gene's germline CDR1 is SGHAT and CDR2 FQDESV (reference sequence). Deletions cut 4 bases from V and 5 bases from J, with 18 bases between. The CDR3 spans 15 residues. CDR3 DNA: TGTGCCAGCAGCTCCACAACAAGGGGCTGGGACGAGCAGTACTTC. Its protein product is CASSSTTRGWDEQYF.

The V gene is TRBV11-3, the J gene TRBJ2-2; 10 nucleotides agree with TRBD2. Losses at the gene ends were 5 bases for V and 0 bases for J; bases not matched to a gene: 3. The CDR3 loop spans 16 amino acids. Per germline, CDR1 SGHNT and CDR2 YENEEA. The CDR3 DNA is TGTGCCAGCAGCCCCGGACTAGCGGCGAACACCGGGGAGCTGTTTTTT. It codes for CASSPGLAANTGELFF.

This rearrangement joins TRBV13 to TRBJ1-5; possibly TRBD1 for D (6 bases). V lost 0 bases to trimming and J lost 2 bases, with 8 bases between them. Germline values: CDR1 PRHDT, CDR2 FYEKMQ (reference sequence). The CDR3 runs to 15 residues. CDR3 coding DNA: TGTGCCAGCAGCTTAGGCAGGGGCGGCAATCAGCCCCAGCATTTT. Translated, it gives CASSLGRGGNQPQHF.